A single sample gave rise to the 11 T cell receptor beta chains below, sequenced in a study of vaccination and CD4 T cells after COVID-19 (dated 2022 in TCRdb). The library was built by means of PCR. This sample was sequenced with an Illumina iSeq 100. DNA from cultured CD4+ T cells was subjected to TCR sequencing with the Oncomine TCR Beta short-read assay at the Johns Hopkins FTIC core. TCRdb reprocessed the public reads (quality trimming at Q25 with fastp, clone calling with MiXCR) and kept in-frame beta chains. Rows with one shared CDR3 protein collapse into an entry with the most common genes and DNA. The table for this sample lists fewer than 18,000 distinct CDR3 sequences; approximately 50% of them were counted only once. The ten largest clones take up over 9% of the sample. The antigens for these receptors are not known. In light of the paper, this sample's treatment or condition label describes: roughly 11-day PBMC culture with coronavirus spike peptide pools or control peptides (ViraFEST assay).

The sequencing sample was made of CD4+ T cells from blood, cultured in vitro. The receptors were sampled from a human donor who had recovered from COVID-19.

The chain is built from TRBV7-9 and TRBJ1-3; D is ambiguous. Germline V gene lookup returns CDR1 SEHNR and CDR2 FQNEAQ (reference sequence). The CDR3 consists of 15 residues. V was clipped by 3 bases and J by 0 bases, with 9 bases between them. The CDR3 reads CASSFSAYSGNTIYF. The CDR3 nucleotides are TGTGCCAGCAGCTTTTCGGCATACTCTGGAAACACCATATATTTT.

In its sample, this clonotype was seen a few times. The chain carries TRBV12-3 or TRBV12-4 and TRBJ1-5; 11 bases align to TRBD1. Trimming cost V 4 bases and J 10 bases; bases outside gene matches: 9. The CDR3 has 15 amino acids. CDR3 nucleotide sequence: TGTGCCAGCAGTTCACGGGGGACAGGGGGTAATCCCCAGCATTTT. Its protein is CASSSRGTGGNPQHF.

The chain recombines TRBV21-1 with TRBJ2-1; whether TRBD2, the table's D call, matches the DNA was not checked. TRBV21-1 is deemed a pseudogene. The CDR3 has 17 amino acids. The CDR3 sequence is CASTKGLTSGRGYEQFF. For the CDR3, the DNA is TGTGCCAGCACCAAAGGGTTGACTAGCGGGAGGGGATATGAGCAGTTCTTC.

This chain connects TRBV20-1 to TRBJ1-2; TRBD1 might be the D (6 bases). CDR3 length: 12 residues. In germline, CDR1 is DFQATT, CDR2 SNEGSKA (reference sequence). V gave up 2 bases and J gave up 3 bases, with 7 bases separating them. The CDR3 protein is CSARNRDYGYTF. The CDR3 DNA reads TGCAGTGCTAGAAACAGGGACTATGGCTACACCTTC.

This chain joins TRBV2 and TRBJ1-6; D is undetermined. V lost 2 bases to trimming and J lost 0 bases, with 5 bases between them. In germline, CDR1 is SNHLY, CDR2 FYNNEI. The CDR3 spans 15 residues. In nucleotides, the CDR3 is TGTGCCAGCAGTGAATACAGCTCCTATAATTCACCCCTCCACTTT. It yields the protein CASSEYSSYNSPLHF. The full variable domain, its missing parts supplied by reference TRBV2 and TRBJ1-6, is EPEVTQTPSHQVTQMGQEVILRCVPISNHLYFYWYRQILGQKVEFLVSFYNNEISEKSEIFDDQFSVERPDGSNFTLKIRSTKLEDSAMYFCASSEYSSYNSPLHFGNGTRLTVT.

This CDR3 is CASGGQGASSGANVLTF. CDR3 nucleotide sequence: TGTGCCAGCGGGGGACAGGGGGCTTCCTCTGGGGCCAACGTCCTGACTTTC. The V call is TRBV2, the J call TRBJ2-6; 12 nucleotides line up with TRBD1. The CDR3 has 17 residues. Germline V lookup: CDR1 SNHLY, CDR2 FYNNEI. The J segment lost 0 bases and the V segment lost 8 bases, leaving 5 bases of the junction unmatched.

This clonotype showed up just once. The chain uses TRBV28 and TRBJ1-3; D is perhaps TRBD1 (6 bases). With 5 bases removed from V and 0 bases from J, the gap between germline ends came to 14 bases. Per the germline V gene, CDR1 is MDHEN and CDR2 is SYDVKM. CDR3 size: 16 residues. This CDR3 is CASSPPQGSSGNTIYF. The CDR3, as DNA: TGTGCCAGCAGTCCTCCTCAGGGGAGCTCTGGAAACACCATATATTTT.

The chain combines TRBV7-2 with TRBJ1-4; 8 positions agree with TRBD1. Germline V CDR1 and CDR2: SGHTA, FQGNSA. After removal of 5 bases from V and 5 bases from J, the junction contained 4 bases not matched to a gene. CDR3 length equals 14 residues. The CDR3 DNA reads TGTGCCAGCAGCGGACAGGGCAGAAATGAAAAACTGTTTTTT. Translating it yields CASSGQGRNEKLFF.

The chain uses TRBV12-3 or TRBV12-4 and TRBJ1-6, with 9 bases lining up with TRBD1. The CDR3 consists of 13 residues. The trim removed 7 bases at V and 10 bases at J, leaving 5 bases unmatched. The CDR3 loop reads CASMETGGSPLHF. The DNA of the CDR3 is TGTGCCAGCATGGAGACAGGGGGATCACCCCTCCACTTT.

This clonotype was counted only a few times. The chain joins TRBV2 to TRBJ1-6, with 7 bases aligning to TRBD1. Trimming cost V 8 bases and J 10 bases; bases outside gene matches: 8. Germline CDR1 SNHLY, CDR2 FYNNEI. The CDR3 spans 13 residues. The CDR3, as DNA: TGTGCCAGCCAGGAACAGGGGCCCTCACCCCTCCACTTT. This gives the protein CASQEQGPSPLHF.

A few counts support this clonotype. This chain joins TRBV6-1 and TRBJ2-3; D might be TRBD2 (6 bases). This CDR3 comprises 13 residues. Germline V gene lookup returns CDR1 MNHNS and CDR2 SASEGT. V was pared by 6 bases and J by 2 bases, with 9 bases between. The CDR3: CASSGSTTDTQYF. Here the CDR3 DNA reads TGTGCCAGCAGCGGGAGTACCACAGATACGCAGTATTTT.